One and the same sample provided the 11 T cell receptor beta chains below, sequenced in a study of blood T cell repertoires in COVID-19. Repertoires were generated with immunoSEQ multiplex PCR, while TCRdb's copy carries only in-frame clones and drops some. The table shows fewer than 350,000 clones, with more than 75% occurring only once. The sequenced sample consisted of peripheral blood. The receptors derive from a woman between 25 and 40 years old who had recovered from COVID-19.

V and J are TRBV6-5 and TRBJ2-7; 7 nucleotides line up with TRBD2. Germline CDR1 MNHEY, CDR2 SVGAGI. There are 14 residues in the CDR3. V was pared by 7 bases and J by 5 bases, with 11 bases of the junction left unmatched. CDR3 coding DNA: TGTGCCAGCACTCGCGGGAGTTTCAGCCACGAGCAGTACTTC. Amino acid sequence: CASTRGSFSHEQYF.

This chain connects TRBV3-1 (or the pseudogene TRBV3-2) to TRBJ2-7, with 8 nucleotides matching TRBD1. The CDR3 has 15 amino acids. The germline gives CDR1 LGHDT, CDR2 YNNKEL (reference sequence). V lost 1 base, J lost 0 bases, and 2 bases stayed unmatched. The CDR3 spells CASSQGDRRSYEQYF. Here the CDR3 DNA reads TGTGCCAGCAGCCAAGGGGACAGGCGCTCCTACGAGCAGTACTTC.

The J gene is TRBJ1-1, the V gene TRBV27; 8 bases line up with TRBD1. This CDR3 is 14 amino acids long. The germline V gene encodes CDR1 MNHEY and CDR2 SMNVEV (reference sequence). The trim removed 6 bases at V and 1 base at J, leaving 4 bases unmatched. CDR3 nucleotide sequence: TGTGCCAGCAGCCAGGACAGGGCGAACACTGAAGCTTTCTTT. It specifies CASSQDRANTEAFF.

The table lists this clone with many counts. V usage is TRBV6-6 and J usage is TRBJ2-7; D is perhaps TRBD2 (5 bases). Germline assignment: CDR1 MNHNY and CDR2 SVGAGI (reference sequence). The length of the CDR3 is 12 residues. The V gene lost 1 base and the J gene lost 6 bases, with 7 bases spanning the gap. The CDR3 here is CASSYYGGEQYF. As DNA, the CDR3 is TGTGCCAGCAGTTACTACGGAGGCGAGCAGTACTTC.

V gene TRBV20-1 combines with J gene TRBJ1-4, with D perhaps TRBD1 (5 bases). CDR1 is DFQATT, CDR2 SNEGSKA, per germline (reference sequence). Trimming shortened V by 3 bases and J by 5 bases, and 10 bases separated the two germline ends. The CDR3 is 13 amino acids. The CDR3 here is CSASGRGNEKLFF. The CDR3 DNA reads as TGCAGTGCTAGTGGGAGGGGAAATGAAAAACTGTTTTTT.

The V gene is TRBV5-6, the J gene TRBJ2-5; 9 bases match TRBD1. The CDR3 contains 15 residues. The germline CDR1 and CDR2 sequences are SGHDT and YYEEEE. V lost 2 bases, J lost 3 bases, and 5 bases stayed unmatched. CDR3 amino acids: CASSLGTGYEETQYF. DNA of the CDR3: TGTGCCAGCAGCTTAGGGACAGGGTATGAAGAGACCCAGTACTTC.

This chain uses TRBV28 with TRBJ2-1, with D unresolved. Trimming removed 5 bases at V and 8 bases at J, with 19 bases between. Per the germline V gene, CDR1 is MDHEN and CDR2 is SYDVKM. The CDR3 length is 15 residues. The CDR3 sequence: CASSNPTASRDEQFF. In DNA form, the CDR3 reads TGTGCCAGCAGTAACCCCACGGCTAGTCGGGATGAGCAGTTCTTC.

V gene TRBV7-2 combines with J gene TRBJ1-1; D gene ambiguous. V shed 5 bases and J shed 3 bases, with 10 bases lying between them. Germline V CDR1 and CDR2: SGHTA, FQGNSA. CDR3 size: 13 residues. The chain's CDR3 is CASSHGRDTEAFF. CDR3 sequence (DNA): TGTGCCAGCAGCCACGGGCGGGACACTGAAGCTTTCTTT.

CDR3 region: CASSWAPGQKTGYTF. CDR3 DNA sequence: TGTGCCAGCAGCTGGGCACCGGGACAGAAAACCGGCTACACCTTC. The chain is built from TRBV5-5 and TRBJ1-2, with TRBD1 identical over 7 bases. V lost 3 bases to trimming and J lost 8 bases; unmatched junction nucleotides: 13. Germline V CDR1 and CDR2: SGHKS, YYEKEE (reference sequence). The CDR3 totals 15 residues.

This clone occurred a few times. V usage is TRBV3-1 (or the pseudogene TRBV3-2) and J usage is TRBJ2-7; 14 nucleotides align to TRBD2. CDR1 is LGHDT, CDR2 YNNKEL, per germline (reference sequence). Losses at the gene ends were 5 bases for V and 0 bases for J; bases not matched to a gene: 12. This CDR3 is built from 19 residues. CDR3 amino acids: CASSATLGLAGVNSYEQYF. As DNA, the CDR3 is TGTGCCAGCAGCGCCACTCTGGGACTAGCGGGAGTTAACTCCTACGAGCAGTACTTC.

J is TRBJ1-1 and V is TRBV18, with D possibly matching TRBD1 (5 bases). CDR1 and CDR2 (germline): KGHSH, LQKENI. V shed 2 bases and J shed 5 bases, with 15 bases lying between them. The CDR3 covers 15 residues. In nucleotides, the CDR3 is TGTGCCAGCTCACCAAACACAGGACGGGTGACTGAAGCTTTCTTT. It translates to CASSPNTGRVTEAFF.